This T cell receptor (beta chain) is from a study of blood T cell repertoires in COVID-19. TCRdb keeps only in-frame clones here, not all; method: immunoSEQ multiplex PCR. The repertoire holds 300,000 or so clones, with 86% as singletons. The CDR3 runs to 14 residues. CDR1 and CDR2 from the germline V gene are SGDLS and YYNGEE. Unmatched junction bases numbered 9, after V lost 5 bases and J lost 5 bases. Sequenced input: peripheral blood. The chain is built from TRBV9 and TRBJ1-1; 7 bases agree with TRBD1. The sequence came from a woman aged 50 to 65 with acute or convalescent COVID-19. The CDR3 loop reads CASSLIQGGTEAFF. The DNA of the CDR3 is TGTGCCAGCAGTCTGATCCAGGGGGGAACTGAAGCTTTCTTT.